This T cell receptor (beta chain) was sequenced in a study of blood T cell repertoires in COVID-19. About the study: Acute and convalescent COVID-19 specimens originated in the United States, Italy and Spain. Sources were T cells, B-cell-depleted T cells, or PBMCs; the material itself was cDNA or gDNA.

The CDR3 covers 13 residues. V lost 5 bases to trimming and J lost 2 bases, with 7 bases between them. Germline assignment: CDR1 SGHTA and CDR2 FQGTGA. Per the study methods: Amplified reference gene primers provided the basis for estimating nucleated cell counts. Produced via immunoSEQ multiplex PCR; TCRdb's table is partial and in-frame only. The D gene and trimming were derived from the DNA, and the V and J assignments and clone size from that table. The sample records about 230,000 clones, approximately 80% being singletons. Patients of the Seattle cohort, enrolled during active infection, were followed longitudinally.

The chain is built from TRBV7-3 and TRBJ1-5; D is unresolved. The sequenced sample was peripheral blood. The source of this sequence is an elderly woman with COVID-19, enrolled during active disease. CDR3 loop: CASSPEGNQPQHF. The CDR3 DNA is TGTGCCAGCAGCCCCGAGGGCAATCAGCCCCAGCATTTT. Together with reference TRBV7-3 and TRBJ1-5, the CDR3 gives the full variable domain: GAGVSQTPSNKVTEKGKYVELRCDPISGHTALYWYRQSLGQGPEFLIYFQGTGAADDSGLPNDRFFAVRPEGSVSTLKIQRTERGDSAVYLCASSPEGNQPQHFGDGTRLSIL.